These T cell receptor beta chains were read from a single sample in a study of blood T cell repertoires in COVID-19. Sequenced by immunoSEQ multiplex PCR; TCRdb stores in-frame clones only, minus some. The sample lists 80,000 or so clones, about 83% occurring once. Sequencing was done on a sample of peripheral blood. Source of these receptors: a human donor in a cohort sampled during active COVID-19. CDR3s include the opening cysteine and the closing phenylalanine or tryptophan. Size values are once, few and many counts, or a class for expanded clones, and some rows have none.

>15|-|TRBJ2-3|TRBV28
CASSLRDFRTDTQYF
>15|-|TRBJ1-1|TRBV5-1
CASSPGGTGDTEAFF
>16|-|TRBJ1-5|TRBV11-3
CASSPGTGKRNQPQHF
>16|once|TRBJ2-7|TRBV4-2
CASSQASGDISYEQYF
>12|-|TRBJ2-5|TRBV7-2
CASGGYQETQYF
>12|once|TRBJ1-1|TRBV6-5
CASSPGTGATFF
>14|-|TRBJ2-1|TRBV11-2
CASSPPGLANEQFF
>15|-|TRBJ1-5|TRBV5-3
CARSSLTGRNQPQHF
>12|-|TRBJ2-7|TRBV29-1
CSIRDSSYEQYF
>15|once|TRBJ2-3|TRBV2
CASIPSTSVRGTQYF
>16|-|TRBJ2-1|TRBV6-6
CASSYASGGIENEQFF
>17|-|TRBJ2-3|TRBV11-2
CASSRGGAGGRADTQYF
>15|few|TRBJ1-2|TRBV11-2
CASSLVAGWAYGYTF
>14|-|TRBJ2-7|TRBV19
CASGTRQGGNEQYF
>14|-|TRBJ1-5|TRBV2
CASSQDRVNQPQHF